Each of the 2 T cell receptor beta chains below was sequenced from the same sample in a study of OX40 agonist ivuxolimab in advanced cancers. Assay: immunoSEQ multiplex PCR; the TCRdb copy retains only in-frame clones and omits some. The sample holds 50,000 to 70,000 clones; around 85% are singletons and the top ten take roughly 3%. The source material was CD4+ or CD8+ T cells sorted from blood, sampled in a trial of the OX40 agonist ivuxolimab. These receptors all come from an adult with an advanced solid tumor such as melanoma, head and neck, liver or kidney cancer.

The V and J genes are TRBV5-5 and TRBJ2-5; the D gene could be TRBD1 or TRBD2 (8 bases each). This CDR3 comprises 18 residues. V dropped 1 base and J dropped 3 bases, with 22 bases sitting between them. CDR1 SGHKS and CDR2 YYEKEE come from the germline V gene (reference sequence). CDR3 region: CASSLSGQEGLVEETQYF. CDR3 nucleotide sequence: TGTGCCAGCAGCTTGTCGGGACAGGAGGGACTAGTGGAAGAGACCCAGTACTTC.

The V gene is TRBV19, the J gene TRBJ2-7, with D uncertain. Trimming cost V 4 bases and J 0 bases, with 13 bases left between them. Germline V CDR1 and CDR2: LNHDA, SQIVND (reference sequence). The CDR3 covers 15 residues. CDR3 coding DNA: TGTGCCAGTAGTACCCTCCTACAGAGCTCCTACGAGCAGTACTTC. It translates to CASSTLLQSSYEQYF.